These 15 T cell receptor beta chains originate from one sample sequenced in a study of OX40 agonist ivuxolimab in advanced cancers. Preparation of the library involved the immunoSEQ multiplex PCR assay. TCRdb's version of the immuneACCESS table is confined to in-frame rearrangements and falls short of the full clone set. An unresolved V gene accounts for under half of the shortfall where checked; the remainder is of unknown origin. This sample holds 55,000 to 80,000 clones; almost 85% were observed only once. The ten top clones hold 5.5% of the sample. This sample comprised CD4+ or CD8+ T cells sorted from blood, obtained in a trial of the OX40 agonist ivuxolimab. These receptors were collected from an adult with an advanced solid tumor such as melanoma, head and neck, liver or kidney cancer.

This clone was detected only a few times. The chain carries TRBV6-6 and TRBJ2-5, with 11 bases lining up with TRBD1. The CDR3 is 12 amino acids. The trim removed 8 bases at V and 5 bases at J, leaving 1 base unmatched. CDR1 MNHNY and CDR2 SVGAGI come from the germline V gene (reference sequence). CDR3 sequence: CASGTGGETQYF. Here the CDR3 DNA reads TGTGCCAGCGGGACAGGGGGGGAGACCCAGTACTTC.

The CDR3 DNA reads TGTGCCAGCAGTGTTCACAGGGGACCCCAAGAGACCCAGTACTTC. Translated, it gives CASSVHRGPQETQYF. The gene calls are TRBV2 and TRBJ2-5, with 7 bases identical to TRBD1. The CDR3 is 15 residues long. CDR1 SNHLY and CDR2 FYNNEI come from the germline V gene. With V trimmed by 4 bases and J by 1 base, 6 bases remained unmatched.

This clone was detected once. V gene TRBV29-1 combines with J gene TRBJ1-2; 12 positions agree with TRBD1. The CDR3 contains 14 residues. V lost 6 bases to trimming and J lost 3 bases; unmatched junction nucleotides: 5. Germline V gives CDR1 SQVTM, CDR2 ANQGSEA. The CDR3 reads CSVRDRGHHYGYTF. The CDR3 nucleotides read TGCAGCGTAAGGGACAGGGGGCATCACTATGGCTACACCTTC.

This clone was found a few times. This chain joins TRBV27 and TRBJ1-5; D might be TRBD1 (5 bases). V lost 3 bases and J lost 7, with 13 bases in between. The CDR3 is 14 residues long. The germline V gene encodes CDR1 MNHEY and CDR2 SMNVEV (reference sequence). The CDR3 nucleotides read TGTGCCAGCAGTTTGTCAGGGATGGGCCAGCCCCAGCATTTT. It is translated as CASSLSGMGQPQHF.

The chain employs TRBV5-5 and TRBJ2-7, with D unresolved. CDR3 length equals 13 residues. Trimming stripped 2 bases from V and 0 bases from J, with 6 bases between. Germline V gene sequence: CDR1 SGHKS, CDR2 YYEKEE (reference sequence). The DNA for the CDR3 is TGTGCCAGCAGCTTTCGGAACTCCTACGAGCAGTACTTC. Translating gives CASSFRNSYEQYF.

This chain connects TRBV11-2 to TRBJ2-1, with D perhaps matching TRBD1 (6 bases). The length of the CDR3 is 12 residues. The ends were cut back, 8 bases at V and 5 bases at J, with 10 bases in the middle. Per the germline V gene, CDR1 is SGHAT and CDR2 is FQNNGV. In nucleotides, the CDR3 is TGTGCCAGCGAGGGGGTAGACAATGAGCAGTTCTTC. Protein sequence: CASEGVDNEQFF.

The chain uses TRBV15 and TRBJ2-4, with unresolved D. The V gene's germline CDR1 is LNHNV and CDR2 YYDKDF (reference sequence). This CDR3 is built from 17 residues. Trimming removed 2 bases at V and 2 bases at J, with 16 bases between. Here the CDR3 DNA reads TGTGCCACCAGCAGAACCGTAATTGTAGACTCCAAAAACATTCAGTACTTC. Encoded protein: CATSRTVIVDSKNIQYF.

V is TRBV2 and J is TRBJ2-7; TRBD2 matches 14 bases. Per the germline V gene, CDR1 is SNHLY and CDR2 is FYNNEI. V was clipped by 6 bases and J by 5 bases; unmatched bases: 6. The CDR3 covers 15 residues. CDR3 region: CASSLRLAGGNEQYF. CDR3 bases: TGTGCCAGCAGCCTCCGACTAGCGGGAGGGAACGAGCAGTACTTC.

The genes are TRBV5-1 and TRBJ1-3; D not certain. The CDR3 is 16 residues long. V was shortened by 4 bases and J by 0 bases, with 14 bases between the two germline ends. Germline V gene data show CDR1 as SGHRS and CDR2 as YFSETQ. The CDR3 DNA reads TGCGCCAGCAGCCCACCCCGGACGGGCTCTGGAAACACCATATATTTT. As protein: CASSPPRTGSGNTIYF.

CDR3 region: CASSFRVPSGNTIYF. CDR3 DNA sequence: TGTGCCAGCAGCTTCAGGGTTCCTTCTGGAAACACCATATATTTT. This chain joins TRBV7-2 and TRBJ1-3, with D perhaps matching TRBD1 (5 bases). Trimming removed 3 bases from V and 1 base from J, with 10 bases in between. From germline, CDR1 is SGHTA and CDR2 FQGNSA. This CDR3 comprises 15 residues.

The rearrangement joins TRBV28 to TRBJ2-7, with D perhaps assigned TRBD1 or TRBD2 (7 bases each). Germline loops: CDR1 MDHEN, CDR2 SYDVKM. The V end lost 3 bases, the J end lost 4 bases, and 16 bases lay between the germline ends. This CDR3 is 15 amino acids long. The CDR3: CASSLGQGGKYEQYF. CDR3 bases: TGTGCCAGCAGTTTGGGGCAGGGGGGGAAATACGAGCAGTACTTC.

The rearrangement links TRBV6-5 to TRBJ1-2, with a tentative D call TRBD1 (5 bases). Per germline, CDR1 MNHEY and CDR2 SVGAGI. The CDR3 covers 15 residues. The germline V and J ends were trimmed by 8 bases and 5 bases, with 21 bases remaining between them. As DNA, the CDR3 is TGTGCCAGCTGGTCTGGCGCAACGGGACTTTATGGCTACACCTTC. It specifies CASWSGATGLYGYTF.

The V call is TRBV2, the J call TRBJ2-3; D unclear. CDR3 length: 15 residues. Germline V gene lookup returns CDR1 SNHLY and CDR2 FYNNEI. Trimming removed 2 bases from V and 2 bases from J, with 11 bases in between. CDR3 DNA: TGTGCCAGCAGTGAAACAGTATTCGACACAGATACGCAGTATTTT. Translated, it gives CASSETVFDTDTQYF.

J is TRBJ2-1 and V is TRBV11-1; D perhaps matches TRBD2 (6 bases). Looked up from germline, CDR1 is SGHAT and CDR2 is FQDESV (reference sequence). The V end lost 5 bases, the J end lost 9 bases, and 14 bases lay between the germline ends. CDR3 length: 13 residues. This chain's CDR3 is CASSPLPGVEQFF. CDR3 DNA: TGTGCCAGCAGCCCCTTACCGGGGGTTGAGCAGTTCTTC.

The rearrangement joins TRBV6-5 to TRBJ1-5; D unresolved. The germline V and J ends were trimmed by 2 bases and 1 base, with 9 bases remaining between them. There are 15 residues in the CDR3. In germline, CDR1 is MNHEY, CDR2 SVGAGI. CDR3 amino acids: CASSYLLSSNQPQHF. The CDR3 DNA sequence: TGTGCCAGCAGTTACCTGCTATCCAGCAATCAGCCCCAGCATTTT.